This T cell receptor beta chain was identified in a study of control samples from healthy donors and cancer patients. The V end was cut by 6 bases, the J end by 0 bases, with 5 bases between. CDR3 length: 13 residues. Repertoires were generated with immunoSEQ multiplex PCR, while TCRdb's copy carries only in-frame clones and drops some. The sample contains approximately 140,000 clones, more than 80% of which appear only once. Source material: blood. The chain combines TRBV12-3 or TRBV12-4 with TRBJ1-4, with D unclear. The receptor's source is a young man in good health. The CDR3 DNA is TGTGCCAGCAGGCGATCAACTAATGAAAAACTGTTTTTT. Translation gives CASRRSTNEKLFF.